Each of the 24 T cell receptor beta chains below was sequenced from the same sample in a study of T cell changes during pregnancy in multiple sclerosis. The protocol was immunoSEQ multiplex PCR, while the TCRdb copy is restricted to in-frame clones and leaves out a portion. Of around 35,000 clones in the sample, about nine tenths were seen once. The sample in question was CD8+ T cells from peripheral blood mononuclear cells, obtained before pregnancy. Source of these receptors: a female donor with multiple sclerosis, enrolled in a pregnancy study.

The chain couples TRBV7-6 to TRBJ1-2; weak D call: TRBD1 (6 bases). The V end was cut by 5 bases, the J end by 0 bases, with 13 bases between. The CDR3 totals 15 residues. Germline values: CDR1 SGHVS, CDR2 FNYEAQ. This CDR3 reads CASSLRTDSNYGYTF. Here the CDR3 DNA reads TGTGCCAGCAGCCTAAGGACAGATTCTAACTATGGCTACACCTTC.

The rearrangement uses TRBV5-8 and TRBJ2-6; D ambiguous. The CDR3 loop spans 18 amino acids. The germline CDR1 and CDR2 sequences are SGHTS and YDEGEE. With 1 base removed from V and 2 bases from J, the gap between germline ends came to 16 bases. CDR3 DNA sequence: TGTGCCAGCAGCTTGTGGCAGGCTATCTCGACTGGGGCCAACGTCCTGACTTTC. This translates into CASSLWQAISTGANVLTF.

J is TRBJ1-1 and V is TRBV12-5, with TRBD1 matching 7 bases. Germline CDR1 is LGHNT and CDR2 is FRNRAP. The CDR3 contains 17 residues. J lost 5 bases, V lost 2 bases, and 14 bases had no gene match. In nucleotides, the CDR3 is TGTGCTAGTGGTTTGAACACTCCGGGACAGCGGGGGACTGAAGCTTTCTTT. It translates to CASGLNTPGQRGTEAFF.

This rearrangement joins TRBV5-6 to TRBJ1-4; maybe TRBD1 (6 bases). The CDR3 length is 15 residues. Trimming left V 4 bases short and J 2 bases short, with 12 bases between. Germline CDR1 SGHDT, CDR2 YYEEEE. CDR3 in amino acids: CASSTWTATNEKLFF. The CDR3 coding sequence is TGTGCCAGCAGCACCTGGACAGCCACTAATGAAAAACTGTTTTTT.

The V call is TRBV29-1, the J call TRBJ2-2; D remains unclear. Looked up from germline, CDR1 is SQVTM and CDR2 is ANQGSEA. The V end lost 4 bases, the J end lost 2 bases, and 11 bases lay between the germline ends. The CDR3 is 14 amino acids. This CDR3 reads CSVGAGANTGELFF. CDR3 DNA: TGCAGCGTTGGGGCAGGCGCTAACACCGGGGAGCTGTTTTTT.

This chain uses TRBV7-8 with TRBJ2-7; 9 bases are shared with TRBD2. Germline CDR1 SGHVS, CDR2 FQNEAQ. The CDR3 runs 15 residues. After removal of 5 bases from V and 5 bases from J, the junction contained 10 bases not matched to a gene. The CDR3: CASSVRAGGPDEQYF. The CDR3 bases are TGTGCCAGCAGCGTACGGGCGGGAGGGCCTGACGAGCAGTACTTC.

This rearrangement joins TRBV9 to TRBJ2-7, with a tentative D call TRBD1 (5 bases). CDR1 SGDLS and CDR2 YYNGEE come from the germline V gene. The CDR3 runs to 15 residues. Deletions cut 2 bases from V and 5 bases from J, with 17 bases between. The CDR3 loop reads CASSVGQGESDEQYF. CDR3 sequence (DNA): TGTGCCAGCAGCGTGGGTCAGGGTGAAAGCGACGAGCAGTACTTC.

This chain connects TRBV5-1 to TRBJ1-1, with D perhaps matching TRBD1 (5 bases). There are 15 residues in the CDR3. The germline V and J ends were trimmed by 2 bases and 3 bases, with 14 bases remaining between them. Germline V gene sequence: CDR1 SGHRS, CDR2 YFSETQ. CDR3 in amino acids: CASSFSVDRDTEAFF. The CDR3 nucleotides read TGCGCCAGCAGCTTCTCCGTTGACAGAGACACTGAAGCTTTCTTT. Full variable domain (rest looked up from reference TRBV5-1 and TRBJ1-1): KAGVTQTPRYLIKTRGQQVTLSCSPISGHRSVSWYQQTPGQGLQFLFEYFSETQRNKGNFPGRFSGRQFSNSRSEMNVSTLELGDSALYLCASSFSVDRDTEAFFGQGTRLTVV.

The CDR3 DNA reads TGTGCCAGCAGCTGGGAGACAGATACGCAGTATTTT. Residues: CASSWETDTQYF. V and J are TRBV7-9 and TRBJ2-3, with D tentatively TRBD2 (5 bases). The CDR3 runs 12 residues. Trimming left V 4 bases short and J 3 bases short, with 5 bases between. Germline loops: CDR1 SEHNR, CDR2 FQNEAQ (reference sequence).

The chain employs TRBV7-3 and TRBJ1-1, with D unresolved. The germline V and J ends were trimmed by 2 bases and 8 bases, with 12 bases remaining between them. The CDR3 is 13 amino acids. From germline, CDR1 is SGHTA and CDR2 FQGTGA. The CDR3 loop reads CASSLEGTEEAFF. The CDR3 region has the DNA TGTGCCAGCAGCTTAGAAGGAACAGAGGAAGCTTTCTTT.

The chain couples TRBV12-1 to TRBJ2-1; TRBD2 is the table's D call and was not checked against the DNA. TRBV12-1 is termed a pseudogene. The CDR3 runs to 18 residues. The CDR3 sequence is CASKPGLAGECPLGEQFF. CDR3 in DNA: TGTGCCAGCAAACCGGGACTAGCGGGGGAATGCCCCTTGGGTGAGCAGTTCTTC.

The V gene is TRBV5-8, the J gene TRBJ1-2; 7 bases are shared with TRBD1. The CDR3 loop spans 15 amino acids. Germline V gene data show CDR1 as SGHTS and CDR2 as YDEGEE. V lost 4 bases, J lost 6 bases, and 12 bases stayed unmatched. The CDR3: CASSETGQLLHGYTF. The DNA of the CDR3 is TGTGCCAGCAGCGAGACGGGACAGCTCTTACATGGCTACACCTTC.

The chain couples TRBV11-1 to TRBJ2-3, with 7 positions matching TRBD2. This CDR3 is built from 16 residues. J lost 2 bases, V lost 2 bases, and 7 bases had no gene match. Germline V gives CDR1 SGHAT, CDR2 FQDESV (reference sequence). In DNA, the CDR3 is TGTGCCAGCAGCTTATTGCTAGCGGAGATCACAGATACGCAGTATTTT. This translates into CASSLLLAEITDTQYF.

This clone was recorded a few times. This rearrangement joins TRBV5-4 to TRBJ2-7; 7 positions agree with TRBD2. Germline V gene sequence: CDR1 SGHNT, CDR2 YYREEE (reference sequence). With 0 bases clipped from V and 5 bases from J, the junction kept 8 bases outside the gene matches. The CDR3 contains 15 residues. CDR3 coding DNA: TGTGCCAGCAGCTTGGAAGTCGGCGGGAGCGACGAGCAGTACTTC. Translated: CASSLEVGGSDEQYF. Full variable domain (remainder filled in from reference TRBV5-4 and TRBJ2-7): ETGVTQSPTHLIKTRGQQVTLRCSSQSGHNTVSWYQQALGQGPQFIFQYYREEENGRGNFPPRFSGLQFPNYSSELNVNALELDDSALYLCASSLEVGGSDEQYFGPGTRLTVT.

The chain combines TRBV4-1 with TRBJ1-5; D is perhaps TRBD1 (5 bases). The germline V and J ends were trimmed by 0 bases and 7 bases, with 10 bases remaining between them. CDR3 length: 14 amino acids. The germline CDR1 and CDR2 sequences are MGHRA and YSYEKL. CDR3: CASSQDWGEQPQHF. In DNA form, the CDR3 reads TGCGCCAGCAGCCAAGATTGGGGCGAACAGCCCCAGCATTTT.

The V and J genes are TRBV30 and TRBJ2-7, with 7 bases aligning to TRBD2. CDR3 length: 13 residues. V was pared by 0 bases and J by 5 bases, with 4 bases of the junction left unmatched. From germline, CDR1 is GTSNPN and CDR2 SVGIG (reference sequence). DNA of the CDR3: TGTGCCTGGAGTGTGCGGGGGTTCAACGAGCAGTACTTC. Encoded protein: CAWSVRGFNEQYF.

This clone showed up just once. J is TRBJ1-4 and V is TRBV7-6; TRBD1 agrees at 8 bases. The CDR3 runs to 17 residues. Germline assignment: CDR1 SGHVS and CDR2 FNYEAQ. The trim removed 4 bases at V and 4 bases at J, leaving 11 bases unmatched. DNA for the CDR3: TGTGCCAGCAGCTACGGGACAGGAGTGCTCTATAATGAAAAACTGTTTTTT. As protein: CASSYGTGVLYNEKLFF. Looking up the rest from reference TRBV7-6 and TRBJ1-4 gives the full variable domain: GAGVSQSPRYKVTKRGQDVALRCDPISGHVSLYWYRQALGQGPEFLTYFNYEAQQDKSGLPNDRFSAERPEGSISTLTIQRTEQRDSAMYRCASSYGTGVLYNEKLFFGSGTQLSVL.

This chain connects TRBV6-5 to TRBJ1-1; weak D call: TRBD1 (6 bases). Germline V gene lookup returns CDR1 MNHEY and CDR2 SVGAGI. The V end was cut by 5 bases, the J end by 0 bases, with 10 bases between. This CDR3 contains 14 residues. The chain's CDR3 is CASSRGAVNTEAFF. In nucleotides, the CDR3 is TGTGCCAGCAGTCGGGGGGCAGTGAACACTGAAGCTTTCTTT.

The chain is built from TRBV19 and TRBJ2-7, with 9 bases identical to TRBD1. Germline CDR1 is LNHDA and CDR2 is SQIVND (reference sequence). This CDR3 region has 13 residues. V shed 4 bases and J 4 bases; nucleotides not matched to a gene: 2. CDR3 protein: CASSTGTGYEQYF. Here the CDR3 DNA reads TGTGCCAGTAGTACCGGGACAGGGTACGAGCAGTACTTC. Supplemented by reference TRBV19 and TRBJ2-7, the full variable domain reads DGGITQSPKYLFRKEGQNVTLSCEQNLNHDAMYWYRQDPGQGLRLIYYSQIVNDFQKGDIAEGYSVSREKKESFPLTVTSAQKNPTAFYLCASSTGTGYEQYFGPGTRLTVT.

The gene calls are TRBV25-1 and TRBJ2-1; D possibly corresponds to TRBD2 (5 bases). Per germline, CDR1 MGHDK and CDR2 SYGVNS. CDR3 length equals 14 residues. Trimming left V 3 bases short and J 7 bases short, with 13 bases between. The CDR3 nucleotides read TGTGCCAGCAGTGAGGCTAGCTGGTTGAATGAGCAGTTCTTC. Translated: CASSEASWLNEQFF.

The chain recombines TRBV4-2 with TRBJ2-7; TRBD2 might be the D (6 bases). Germline CDR1 and CDR2: LGHNA and YNFKEQ. V was shortened by 0 bases and J by 5 bases, with 8 bases between the two germline ends. This CDR3 has 13 residues. The CDR3 here is CASSQEGLHEQYF. The CDR3 DNA sequence: TGTGCCAGCAGCCAAGAGGGACTTCACGAGCAGTACTTC.

V usage is TRBV6-1 and J usage is TRBJ2-7, with D tentatively TRBD1 (5 bases). The CDR3 runs 12 residues. V lost 2 bases and J 7 bases, leaving 9 bases between the germline ends. CDR1 MNHNS and CDR2 SASEGT come from the germline V gene. The CDR3 loop reads CASSESGIEQYF. Here the CDR3 DNA reads TGTGCCAGCAGTGAATCAGGGATAGAGCAGTACTTC.

The rearrangement links TRBV7-3 to TRBJ2-1; 10 positions match TRBD1. The germline gives CDR1 SGHTA, CDR2 FQGTGA. With V trimmed by 2 bases and J by 8 bases, 6 bases remained unmatched. This CDR3 contains 15 residues. The chain's CDR3 is CASSLWDRGEDEQFF. CDR3 bases: TGTGCCAGCAGCTTATGGGACAGGGGTGAGGATGAGCAGTTCTTC.

The chain has TRBV27 and TRBJ1-5; the match to TRBD1 covers 10 bases. This CDR3 contains 14 residues. Germline V gives CDR1 MNHEY, CDR2 SMNVEV (reference sequence). J gave up 7 bases and V 5 bases, and 5 bases lay outside the gene matches. This chain's CDR3 is CASSPGQGRQPQHF. Written as DNA, the CDR3 is TGTGCCAGCAGTCCGGGACAGGGGAGGCAGCCCCAGCATTTT.